The sequence of this T cell receptor beta chain was determined in a study of blood T cell repertoires in COVID-19. Study-level information: Samples of COVID-19 (acute and convalescent) were obtained from the United States, Italy and Spain. From T cells, B-cell-depleted T cells, or PBMCs came the material, which was cDNA or gDNA.

Method: immunoSEQ multiplex PCR; TCRdb's copy keeps in-frame clones and lacks some. The repertoire has about 210,000 clones, about nine tenths of them found once; the top ten carry around 1.5%. The CDR3 has 13 amino acids. Germline-derived CDR1 and CDR2 are LNHDA and SQIVND (reference sequence). V was clipped by 6 bases and J by 6 bases; unmatched bases: 8. Sequencing was done on a sample of peripheral blood. The TCR comes from a man aged 18 to 29 with active or convalescent COVID-19. The rearrangement links TRBV19 to TRBJ2-7, with 7 bases aligning to TRBD1. As DNA, the CDR3 is TGTGCCAGTAGCCCGACAGGGAGCGGCGAGCAGTACTTC. Its translation: CASSPTGSGEQYF.